This passage covers 28 T cell receptor beta chains from one sample sequenced in a study of T-cell reconstitution after alpha-beta-depleted transplantation in children. Preparation of the TCRbeta library involved a method that used unique molecular identifiers. One entry per CDR3 protein results from TCRdb running MiXCR on the PCR reads. The sample shows roughly 500,000 distinct CDR3 sequences, 10% of them seen only once. Sequenced material: PBMCs, taken before TCRalphabeta/CD19-depleted stem cell transplant. These receptors all stem from a child aged 2-15 years with inherited bone marrow failure, due to receive a stem cell transplant.

The sample holds many counts of this clonotype. This sequence joins TRBV7-8 and TRBJ2-1, with D unresolved. CDR1 is SGHVS, CDR2 FQNEAQ, per germline. V dropped 1 base and J dropped 5 bases, with 6 bases sitting between them. The CDR3 runs to 13 residues. Written as DNA, the CDR3 is TGTGCCAGCAGCTTAGACCCCAACAATGAGCAGTTCTTC. Protein sequence: CASSLDPNNEQFF.

Many counts were recorded for this clonotype. This rearrangement joins TRBV11-1 to TRBJ2-5, with 7 nucleotides matching TRBD1. This CDR3 has 18 residues. Trimming removed 1 base from V and 2 bases from J; junction bases left unmatched: 13. Germline V gives CDR1 SGHAT, CDR2 FQDESV (reference sequence). CDR3: CASSLERGQGPFQETQYF. The CDR3 coding sequence is TGTGCCAGCAGCTTAGAAAGGGGGCAGGGCCCCTTTCAAGAGACCCAGTACTTC.

This clonotype was picked up many times. The V gene is TRBV27, the J gene TRBJ2-7; TRBD2 matches at 10 bases. Per germline, CDR1 MNHEY and CDR2 SMNVEV (reference sequence). J lost 6 bases, V lost 6 bases, and 2 bases had no gene match. CDR3 size: 12 residues. The CDR3 protein is CASRGLAIEQYF. As DNA, the CDR3 is TGTGCCAGCAGGGGACTAGCGATCGAGCAGTACTTC.

Ten or more counts support this clonotype. The chain couples TRBV4-3 to TRBJ2-1; TRBD2 might be the D (6 bases). This CDR3 region has 17 residues. CDR1 is LGHNA, CDR2 YSLEER, per germline. V was clipped by 4 bases and J by 3 bases, with 19 bases between them. The CDR3 DNA sequence: TGCGCCAGCAGCCGAAGTGCCGGGACTGAGTACTACAATGAGCAGTTCTTC. Residues: CASSRSAGTEYYNEQFF.

This clonotype was counted at least ten times. V usage is TRBV4-3 and J usage is TRBJ1-2, with a possible D match to TRBD1 (5 bases). Germline CDR1 and CDR2: LGHNA and YSLEER. This CDR3 contains 12 residues. Trimming shortened V by 6 bases and J by 7 bases, and 12 bases separated the two germline ends. In nucleotides, the CDR3 is TGCGCCAGCAGAGAACCCCAGGGTGGCTACACCTTC. Protein sequence: CASREPQGGYTF.

The table lists this clonotype with many counts. This chain joins TRBV20-1 and TRBJ2-2, with a possible D match to TRBD2 (5 bases). With 3 bases removed from V and 7 bases from J, the gap between germline ends came to 18 bases. CDR1 DFQATT and CDR2 SNEGSKA come from the germline V gene (reference sequence). The CDR3 sequence is 15 residues long. The DNA of the CDR3 is TGCAGTGCTAGCTCCCTAAACCCGGAGGACGGGGAGCTGTTTTTT. Amino acid sequence: CSASSLNPEDGELFF.

V and J are TRBV20-1 and TRBJ2-1; 7 bases agree with TRBD2. The CDR3 covers 13 residues. Germline CDR1 is DFQATT and CDR2 is SNEGSKA (reference sequence). The CDR3 DNA reads TGCGTACCAAAGGGAGGGACCTACAATGAGCAGTTCTTC. Translating it yields CVPKGGTYNEQFF.

At least ten counts were recorded for this clonotype. The V gene is TRBV14, the J gene TRBJ2-1; D tentatively fits TRBD1 or TRBD2 (5 bases each). Deletions cut 0 bases from V and 8 bases from J, with 11 bases between. The CDR3 spans 14 residues. Looked up from germline, CDR1 is SGHDN and CDR2 is FVKESK. CDR3 sequence (DNA): TGTGCCAGCAGCCAAGACTCGGGGCTCGATGAGCAGTTCTTC. It translates to CASSQDSGLDEQFF.

In this sample, this clonotype turned up many times. The V and J genes are TRBV7-9 and TRBJ2-3; D is perhaps TRBD2 (5 bases). CDR3 length: 11 amino acids. Looked up from germline, CDR1 is SEHNR and CDR2 is FQNEAQ (reference sequence). The ends were cut back, 5 bases at V and 10 bases at J, with 10 bases in the middle. CDR3 region: CASSAGVAQYF. CDR3 coding DNA: TGTGCCAGCAGCGCCGGGGTGGCGCAGTATTTT.

Ten or more counts support this clonotype. V gene TRBV29-1 combines with J gene TRBJ2-7; TRBD2 agrees at 10 bases. Germline V gene sequence: CDR1 SQVTM, CDR2 ANQGSEA. V was clipped by 6 bases and J by 6 bases; unmatched bases: 14. There are 15 residues in the CDR3. CDR3 amino acids: CSVSGSGAGGSEQYF. CDR3 nucleotide sequence: TGCAGCGTATCCGGGAGCGGAGCGGGAGGGAGCGAGCAGTACTTC.

This clonotype was seen many times. The chain is built from TRBV4-3 and TRBJ2-7, with 7 nucleotides matching TRBD1. Per the germline V gene, CDR1 is LGHNA and CDR2 is YSLEER. The J segment lost 0 bases and the V segment lost 0 bases, leaving 5 bases of the junction unmatched. The CDR3 covers 16 residues. The CDR3 protein is CASSQDRRDSSYEQYF. The CDR3 region has the DNA TGCGCCAGCAGCCAAGATCGCCGGGACAGCTCCTACGAGCAGTACTTC.

This clonotype showed up many times. The chain couples TRBV4-3 to TRBJ2-7; 10 bases are shared with TRBD1. CDR3 size: 14 residues. V lost 5 bases and J lost 4; bases outside the gene matches: 5. Per the germline V gene, CDR1 is LGHNA and CDR2 is YSLEER. The chain's CDR3 is CASSTDRGRYEQYF. The CDR3 DNA sequence: TGCGCCAGCAGCACGGACAGGGGGAGGTACGAGCAGTACTTC.

At least ten counts were recorded for this clonotype. The rearrangement links TRBV11-2 to TRBJ2-1; the D is unclear. The CDR3 is 13 residues long. V gave up 5 bases and J gave up 9 bases, with 14 bases separating them. CDR1 SGHAT and CDR2 FQNNGV come from the germline V gene. CDR3 DNA sequence: TGTGCCAGCAGCCCAGCGACGTTCGGTGAGCAGTTCTTC. This codes for CASSPATFGEQFF.

The V and J genes are TRBV27 and TRBJ2-1; 9 bases line up with TRBD2. The CDR3 runs 15 residues. The V and J ends lost 7 bases and 6 bases, in that order; junction bases with no gene match: 10. Looked up from germline, CDR1 is MNHEY and CDR2 is SMNVEV (reference sequence). CDR3 residues: CASIPPGLAFNEQFF. The CDR3 DNA is TGTGCCAGCATTCCCCCGGGACTAGCTTTCAATGAGCAGTTCTTC.

Ten or more counts support this clonotype. This chain uses TRBV9 with TRBJ2-3; TRBD2 matches 13 bases. The ends lost 3 bases at V and 3 bases at J; junction bases unmatched: 4. The CDR3 extends over 16 amino acids. Germline values: CDR1 SGDLS, CDR2 YYNGEE. The CDR3 is CASSGGLAGVTDTQYF. In DNA form, the CDR3 reads TGTGCCAGCAGCGGCGGACTAGCGGGAGTTACAGATACGCAGTATTTT.

This clonotype was counted many times. The gene calls are TRBV20-1 and TRBJ2-2; D ambiguous. Germline lookup yields CDR1 DFQATT and CDR2 SNEGSKA (reference sequence). This CDR3 contains 12 residues. The CDR3 loop reads CAQNRVSGELFF. CDR3 in DNA: TGCGCCCAGAACCGGGTTTCCGGGGAGCTGTTTTTT.

This clonotype was detected ten times or more. V gene TRBV7-2 combines with J gene TRBJ2-2, with D possibly being TRBD1 or TRBD2 (6 bases each). Trimming cost V 8 bases and J 4 bases, with 23 bases left between them. CDR1 and CDR2 from the germline V gene are SGHTA and FQGNSA. This CDR3 region has 17 residues. In DNA, the CDR3 is TGTGCCAGCGCCCTTACTGCGGGACACGGGGGCACCGGGGAGCTGTTTTTT. It codes for CASALTAGHGGTGELFF.

This clonotype appeared many times. The chain is built from TRBV28 and TRBJ2-7; perhaps TRBD2 as D (6 bases). In germline, CDR1 is MDHEN, CDR2 SYDVKM. V was shortened by 7 bases and J by 7 bases, with 17 bases between the two germline ends. This CDR3 has 13 amino acids. CDR3: CASTLGLLGEQYF. CDR3 bases: TGTGCCAGCACCTTGGGACTGCTTGGGGAGCAGTACTTC.

The V and J genes are TRBV12-3 or TRBV12-4 and TRBJ2-7; the match to TRBD2 covers 7 bases. CDR3 length equals 17 residues. The V and J ends lost 8 bases and 0 bases, in that order; junction bases with no gene match: 16. The chain's CDR3 is CASVGDPGLISSYEQYF. Written as DNA, the CDR3 is TGTGCCAGCGTGGGCGACCCGGGACTAATTAGCTCCTACGAGCAGTACTTC.

This clonotype was recorded at least ten times. The chain couples TRBV5-1 to TRBJ2-7; TRBD2 might be the D (6 bases). The V end was cut by 2 bases, the J end by 5 bases, with 14 bases between. The CDR3 totals 14 residues. Germline V lookup: CDR1 SGHRS, CDR2 YFSETQ. In nucleotides, the CDR3 is TGCGCCAGCAGCTTTTTTGGGGGGAACAACGAGCAGTACTTC. The encoded protein is CASSFFGGNNEQYF.

There are a few counts of this clonotype. The rearrangement uses TRBV30 and TRBJ2-1; D possibly uses TRBD1 or TRBD2 (5 bases each). The CDR3 consists of 16 residues. V lost 4 bases and J 3 bases, leaving 19 bases between the germline ends. Germline CDR1 GTSNPN, CDR2 SVGIG (reference sequence). The CDR3, as DNA: TGTGCCTGGAAAGATAGTTGGGGGATGGGCTACAATGAGCAGTTCTTC. It translates to CAWKDSWGMGYNEQFF.

V gene TRBV7-2 combines with J gene TRBJ2-7, with a tentative D call TRBD1 (5 bases). This CDR3 contains 13 residues. Germline CDR1 is SGHTA and CDR2 is FQGNSA. V shed 3 bases and J shed 3 bases, with 9 bases lying between them. The CDR3 DNA follows: TGTGCCAGCAGCTTTCAGGGTATCTACGAGCAGTACTTC. It codes for CASSFQGIYEQYF.

Many counts were recorded for this clonotype. The chain carries TRBV5-6 and TRBJ1-2; TRBD1 aligns across 8 bases. V lost 4 bases and J lost 0; bases outside the gene matches: 8. Germline V lookup: CDR1 SGHDT, CDR2 YYEEEE. There are 16 residues in the CDR3. In nucleotides, the CDR3 is TGTGCCAGCAGCCCCTATCAGGGGGCTGCTAACTATGGCTACACCTTC. It specifies CASSPYQGAANYGYTF.

The genes are TRBV19 and TRBJ2-7, with 9 bases matching TRBD2. The CDR3 loop spans 23 amino acids. Germline loops: CDR1 LNHDA, CDR2 SQIVND (reference sequence). Trimming removed 2 bases from V and 2 bases from J; junction bases left unmatched: 28. The CDR3 loop reads CASSISFWQGVFQAGGPTYEQYF. The CDR3 region has the DNA TGTGCCAGTAGTATAAGCTTTTGGCAGGGGGTGTTCCAAGCGGGAGGCCCTACCTACGAGCAGTACTTC. The full variable domain, its missing parts supplied by reference TRBV19 and TRBJ2-7, is DGGITQSPKYLFRKEGQNVTLSCEQNLNHDAMYWYRQDPGQGLRLIYYSQIVNDFQKGDIAEGYSVSREKKESFPLTVTSAQKNPTAFYLCASSISFWQGVFQAGGPTYEQYFGPGTRLTVT.

This clonotype has ten or more counts. The chain is built from TRBV7-9 and TRBJ1-5; no clear D. This CDR3 has 13 amino acids. V gave up 8 bases and J gave up 0 bases, with 8 bases separating them. Germline V gene lookup returns CDR1 SEHNR and CDR2 FQNEAQ (reference sequence). In DNA form, the CDR3 reads TGTGCCAGCTCTTATTATAGCAATCAGCCCCAGCATTTT. Translated, it gives CASSYYSNQPQHF.

There are many counts of this clonotype. This chain joins TRBV5-1 and TRBJ1-2, with 10 bases aligning to TRBD1. V shed 4 bases, J shed 8 bases, and the junction held 8 bases outside the gene matches. Germline V gene data show CDR1 as SGHRS and CDR2 as YFSETQ. The CDR3 is made up of 14 amino acids. CDR3 region: CASSGSTGGGGYTF. The CDR3 nucleotides are TGCGCCAGCAGCGGCTCGACAGGGGGCGGCGGCTACACCTTC.

CDR3: CAWSGAGTQTTTNEKLFF. The CDR3 nucleotides are TGTGCCTGGAGCGGGGCAGGAACCCAGACGACAACTAATGAAAAACTGTTTTTT. V is TRBV30 and J is TRBJ1-4; TRBD1 might be the D (5 bases). V lost 3 bases to trimming and J lost 0 bases, with 20 bases between them. This CDR3 has 18 amino acids. Per germline, CDR1 GTSNPN and CDR2 SVGIG (reference sequence). Supplemented by reference TRBV30 and TRBJ1-4, the full variable domain reads SQTIHQWPATLVQPVGSPLSLECTVEGTSNPNLYWYRQAAGRGLQLLFYSVGIGQISSEVPQNLSASRPQDRQFILSSKKLLLSDSGFYLCAWSGAGTQTTTNEKLFFGSGTQLSVL.

This clonotype came up many times. This rearrangement joins TRBV12-3 or TRBV12-4 to TRBJ2-3, with D hard to call. The CDR3 totals 13 residues. V lost 1 base to trimming and J lost 10 bases, with 12 bases between them. The CDR3 region is CASSLEPRSAQYF. The CDR3 bases are TGTGCCAGCAGTTTAGAACCCCGGAGCGCGCAGTATTTT.